These T cell receptor beta chains were read from a single sample in a study of T-cell memory formation after mild COVID-19. MiXCR, applied by TCRdb to the 5' RACE reads, yields one record per CDR3 protein. Among about 470,000 distinct CDR3 sequences, about 23% were seen once, and the ten largest hold roughly an eighth. Sequenced material: PBMCs or a T cell subset sorted from them (not recorded which). Every receptor here comes from an adult woman who had mild COVID-19 (a few samples of this study predate the infection). Cell type and time point are not known. Both conserved end residues are part of each CDR3. D genes are given only for firm matches. For some rows the clone size is stated as once, few or many, or as a class when expanded; others skip it.

CDR3 length | clone size | J gene | D gene | V gene | CDR3 protein | CDR3 DNA
16 | few | TRBJ2-3 | NA | TRBV4-1 | CASSPNPGGRTDTQYF | TGCGCCAGCAGCCCGAACCCCGGGGGGCGCACAGATACGCAGTATTTT
16 | NA | TRBJ2-4 | NA | TRBV12-3/TRBV12-4 | CASSRTSSTAKNIQYF | TGTGCCAGCAGCCGGACATCCTCGACAGCCAAAAACATTCAGTACTTC
15 | few | TRBJ2-3 | TRBD2 | TRBV20-1 | CSASGTSGSTDTQYF | TGCAGTGCCTCCGGTACTAGCGGTAGCACAGATACGCAGTATTTT
15 | few | TRBJ1-1 | TRBD1 | TRBV7-8 | CASSFTDRGNTEAFF | TGTGCCAGCAGCTTTACGGACAGGGGAAACACTGAAGCTTTCTTT
16 | few | TRBJ2-1 | TRBD2 | TRBV7-8 | CASRHGTSGGYNEQFF | TGTGCCAGCAGACATGGGACTAGCGGGGGGTACAATGAGCAGTTCTTC
15 | NA | TRBJ1-6 | TRBD1 | TRBV12-3/TRBV12-4 | CASWMTGSFNSPLHF | TGTGCCAGCTGGATGACAGGGTCGTTTAATTCACCCCTCCACTTT
13 | NA | TRBJ1-1 | NA | TRBV10-3 | CAISENGVPEAFF | TGTGCCATCAGTGAGAATGGGGTCCCTGAAGCTTTCTTT
14 | NA | TRBJ2-5 | NA | TRBV12-3/TRBV12-4 | CASSLTQGKETQYF | TGTGCCAGCAGTTTAACTCAGGGGAAAGAGACCCAGTACTTC
17 | few | TRBJ2-3 | NA | TRBV6-5 | CASTSLLFGTDTDTQYF | TGTGCCAGCACTTCCCTATTATTCGGGACCGACACAGATACGCAGTATTTT
15 | NA | TRBJ1-2 | TRBD1 | TRBV5-1 | CASKGTGGVGYGYTF | TGCGCCAGCAAAGGGACAGGGGGTGTCGGCTATGGCTACACCTTC
14 | NA | TRBJ2-5 | NA | TRBV20-1 | CSAREPSGQETQYF | TGCAGTGCTAGAGAACCCTCGGGACAAGAGACCCAGTACTTC
14 | few | TRBJ2-1 | TRBD2 | TRBV20-1 | CSAAGTSPYNEQFF | TGCAGTGCTGCCGGGACTAGCCCCTACAATGAGCAGTTCTTC
15 | NA | TRBJ1-1 | NA | TRBV2 | CASSATPGLNTEAFF | TGTGCCAGCAGTGCGACCCCGGGATTGAACACTGAAGCTTTCTTT
16 | NA | TRBJ1-1 | NA | TRBV12-5 | CASGLIEGPMNTEAFF | TGTGCTAGTGGTTTAATCGAGGGCCCCATGAACACTGAAGCTTTCTTT
16 | NA | TRBJ1-4 | NA | TRBV5-1 | CASSPTSQGGNEKLFF | TGCGCCAGCAGCCCGACTAGTCAGGGAGGAAATGAAAAACTGTTTTTT
14 | NA | TRBJ1-2 | NA | TRBV12-3/TRBV12-4 | CASKVSGANYGYTF | TGTGCCAGCAAGGTGTCAGGCGCTAACTATGGCTACACCTTC
17 | NA | TRBJ1-1 | NA | TRBV7-8 | CASIPSPRRGVNTEAFF | TGTGCCAGCATCCCTTCTCCACGACGGGGAGTGAACACTGAAGCTTTCTTT
13 | many | TRBJ1-1 | NA | TRBV5-1 | CASSLDRNTEAFF | TGTGCCAGCAGCTTGGACAGGAACACTGAAGCTTTCTTT
15 | few | TRBJ2-7 | TRBD1 | TRBV7-8 | CASSQGGTGGYEQYF | TGTGCCAGCAGCCAGGGAGGGACAGGGGGCTACGAGCAGTACTTC
14 | many | TRBJ2-2 | NA | TRBV7-7 | CASSPDSLSGELFF | TGTGCTAGCAGTCCGGACAGCCTCTCCGGGGAGCTGTTTTTT
17 | once | TRBJ2-7 | NA | TRBV7-9 | CASSPRDSEGHSYEQYF | TGTGCCAGCAGCCCTCGTGACTCGGAGGGGCACTCCTACGAGCAGTACTTC
13 | NA | TRBJ1-1 | NA | TRBV9 | CARSVWGSAEAFF | TGTGCCAGAAGCGTATGGGGCAGCGCTGAAGCTTTCTTT
13 | few | TRBJ2-7 | TRBD2 | TRBV19 | CASSMAAGGVQYF | TGTGCCAGTAGTATGGCCGCGGGGGGAGTTCAGTACTTC
14 | few | TRBJ2-5 | NA | TRBV9 | CASSVAASWETQYF | TGTGCCAGCAGCGTAGCTGCCTCCTGGGAGACCCAGTACTTC
16 | few | TRBJ2-3 | NA | TRBV5-1 | CASSLEIGGSTDTQYF | TGCGCCAGCAGCTTGGAGATAGGGGGGAGCACAGATACGCAGTATTTT
15 | NA | TRBJ2-1 | TRBD2 | TRBV7-8 | CASRGLADSYNEQFF | TGTGCCAGCAGAGGACTAGCGGACTCCTACAATGAGCAGTTCTTC
17 | NA | TRBJ2-1 | TRBD2 | TRBV4-1 | CASSQYSGGDSYNEQFF | TGCGCCAGCAGCCAATATAGCGGGGGTGATTCCTACAATGAGCAGTTCTTC
16 | NA | TRBJ1-5 | NA | TRBV7-9 | CASSTNTGTQNQPQHF | TGTGCCAGCAGCACAAATACAGGTACCCAGAATCAGCCCCAGCATTTT
15 | NA | TRBJ2-7 | NA | TRBV6-1 | CASSGVATTSYEQYF | TGTGCCAGCAGCGGGGTAGCGACCACCTCCTACGAGCAGTACTTC
15 | NA | TRBJ2-7 | NA | TRBV5-1 | CASSLVPGGRYEQYF | TGCGCCAGCAGCTTGGTACCGGGCGGACGCTACGAGCAGTACTTC
13 | NA | TRBJ1-5 | NA | TRBV7-8 | CASGTPSNQPQHF | TGTGCCAGCGGGACACCTAGCAATCAGCCCCAGCATTTT
15 | NA | TRBJ2-7 | NA | TRBV7-9 | CASSSTYGEFYEQYF | TGTGCCAGCAGCTCGACATACGGGGAATTTTACGAGCAGTACTTC
16 | NA | TRBJ2-1 | TRBD1 | TRBV24-1 | CATSDFLGTGPYGQFF | TGTGCCACCAGTGATTTTTTAGGGACAGGTCCCTATGGGCAGTTCTTC
17 | NA | TRBJ1-4 | NA | TRBV4-3 | CASSQEREVSFGEKLFF | TGCGCCAGCAGCCAAGAAAGGGAGGTATCGTTTGGTGAAAAACTGTTTTTT
13 | NA | TRBJ1-1 | NA | TRBV20-1 | CSARDGGGTEAFF | TGCAGTGCTAGAGATGGGGGGGGCACTGAAGCTTTCTTT
15 | NA | TRBJ2-7 | NA | TRBV12-3/TRBV12-4 | CASSFQGSVSYEQYF | TGTGCCAGCAGTTTTCAAGGGTCTGTCTCCTACGAGCAGTACTTC
15 | NA | TRBJ1-3 | NA | TRBV12-3/TRBV12-4 | CASSSQTGYGNTIYF | TGTGCCAGCAGTTCCCAGACAGGATATGGAAACACCATATATTTT
15 | few | TRBJ2-5 | NA | TRBV7-2 | CASSQGAGLQETQYF | TGTGCCAGCAGCCAAGGGGCGGGATTACAAGAGACCCAGTACTTC
17 | NA | TRBJ1-4 | NA | TRBV2 | CASSVGSGGATNEKLFF | TGTGCCAGCAGTGTTGGTTCTGGCGGGGCAACTAATGAAAAACTGTTTTTT
16 | NA | TRBJ2-7 | TRBD2 | TRBV7-9 | CASSLAASGFSYEQYF | TGTGCCAGCAGCTTAGCGGCTAGCGGGTTCTCCTACGAGCAGTACTTC
13 | NA | TRBJ1-1 | NA | TRBV19 | CASTRRGSTEAFF | TGTGCCAGTACCCGACGGGGGAGCACTGAAGCTTTCTTT
15 | many | TRBJ2-3 | TRBD2 | TRBV6-1 | CASRDTSAFGDTQYF | TGTGCCAGCAGGGATACTAGCGCCTTTGGGGATACGCAGTATTTT
15 | once | TRBJ1-4 | TRBD1 | TRBV12-3/TRBV12-4 | CASSRRQGGNEKLFF | TGTGCCAGCAGCAGAAGACAGGGTGGGAATGAAAAACTGTTTTTT